A single T cell receptor (beta chain) is shown here with its context. Treatment noted: oral pan-JAK inhibitor, 5-10 mg twice daily. The data stem from a study of CD8+ T cells in alopecia areata. Germline V gene sequence: CDR1 PRHDT, CDR2 FYEKMQ (reference sequence). The germline V and J ends were trimmed by 0 bases and 5 bases, with 11 bases remaining between them. The CDR3 covers 14 residues. The sequencing template was cDNA reverse transcribed from extracted RNA. Assay: immunoSEQ multiplex PCR; the TCRdb copy retains only in-frame clones and omits some. The repertoire holds some 190,000 clones, with about 51% as singletons.

The TCR was taken from a human donor with alopecia areata. The material sequenced was CD8+ T cells sorted from blood, taken around week 53, from a patient treated with tofacitinib. The chain recombines TRBV13 with TRBJ2-7, with D unclear. The CDR3, as DNA: TGTGCCAGCAGCTTAGGAAGGGTTTTCAACGAGCAGTACTTC. It is translated as CASSLGRVFNEQYF.